This is a list of T cell receptor beta chains from one sample in a study of early T cells in non-severe SARS-CoV-2 infection. MiXCR, run by TCRdb on the 5' RACE reads, gives a single entry per CDR3 protein. The sample has about 32,000 distinct CDR3 sequences, about 5.2% seen once; the top ten hold around 3.7%. The material sequenced was whole blood. The source of these receptors is an adult who was a healthcare worker with PCR-confirmed SARS-CoV-2 infection or an uninfected control (not recorded which). Both conserved end residues are part of each CDR3. D genes are given only for firm matches. Clone size is shown for a subset of rows, as once, few, many or a class of expanded clone.

V gene,D gene,CDR3 length,J gene,clone size,CDR3 DNA,CDR3 protein
TRBV9,.,12,TRBJ2-7,many,TGTGCCAGCAGCTCCTCAGGAAACGAGCAGTACTTC,CASSSSGNEQYF
TRBV12-3/TRBV12-4,.,16,TRBJ2-2,many,TGTGCCAGCAGGTTACAGGGCGTGGGGAACACCGGGGAGCTGTTTTTT,CASRLQGVGNTGELFF
TRBV7-9,TRBD2,13,TRBJ2-3,many,TGTGCCACACGGCGGGAGAACACAGATACGCAGTATTTT,CATRRENTDTQYF
TRBV7-2,TRBD2,17,TRBJ2-1,.,TGTGCCAGCAGCGCGCTAGCGGGAGGTATCCCCTACAATGAGCAGTTCTTC,CASSALAGGIPYNEQFF
TRBV7-9,.,13,TRBJ1-6,many,TGTGCCAGCAGCTCCAACAGGGAGCGTCCCCTCCACTTT,CASSSNRERPLHF
TRBV27,.,14,TRBJ2-5,many,TGTGCCAGCAGTTTAAACGGGGCTCAAGAGACCCAGTACTTC,CASSLNGAQETQYF
TRBV6-2/TRBV6-3,.,16,TRBJ2-1,.,TGTGCCAGCAGTTACCGTGGCCTAGCGCCGTACAATGAGCAGTTCTTC,CASSYRGLAPYNEQFF
TRBV7-8,TRBD2,17,TRBJ2-1,few,TGTGCCAGCAGCTTGAGGACTAGCGGGAGACAATACAATGAGCAGTTCTTC,CASSLRTSGRQYNEQFF
TRBV2,TRBD2,16,TRBJ2-3,many,TGTGCCAGCATATTTGGGACTAGCGGGAGATCAGATACGCAGTATTTT,CASIFGTSGRSDTQYF
TRBV20-1,.,12,TRBJ1-6,many,TGCAGTGCTAGGGAGGGGAATTCACCCCTCCACTTT,CSAREGNSPLHF
TRBV29-1,TRBD2,13,TRBJ2-1,many,TGCAGCGTACCGAAGCGGGAGTTTGATGAGCAGTTCTTC,CSVPKREFDEQFF
TRBV6-6,.,15,TRBJ2-5,many,TGTGCCAGCCGCGATTACGGGAGCCACCAAGAGACCCAGTACTTC,CASRDYGSHQETQYF
TRBV4-1,TRBD2,16,TRBJ2-1,many,TGCGCCAGCAGCCAAGGGGGGACTATGCCCTACAATGAGCAGTTCTTC,CASSQGGTMPYNEQFF
TRBV11-2,TRBD1,15,TRBJ2-5,many,TGTGCCAGCAGCCCGCAAGGGACAGATCAAGAGACCCAGTACTTC,CASSPQGTDQETQYF
TRBV13,TRBD2,21,TRBJ2-1,many,TGTGCCAGCAGCGCCACGGGCCGCTTCCGCCTAGCGGAGGGGCCCTACAATGAGCAGTTCTTC,CASSATGRFRLAEGPYNEQFF
TRBV28,.,15,TRBJ2-3,many,TGTGCCCATGGCAACGAACAGGGTTTATGGGATACGCAGTATTTT,CAHGNEQGLWDTQYF
TRBV7-2,.,13,TRBJ1-2,.,TGTGCCAGCAGCCAGCAGGGTAAAGGTGTCTACACCTTC,CASSQQGKGVYTF
TRBV7-6,.,16,TRBJ1-6,many,TGTGCCAGCAGCCATACCCAGGCGGGTGGAGGCTCACCCCTCCACTTT,CASSHTQAGGGSPLHF
TRBV19,.,12,TRBJ2-3,many,TGTGCCTCGGCAGCCTCCACAGATACGCAGTATTTT,CASAASTDTQYF